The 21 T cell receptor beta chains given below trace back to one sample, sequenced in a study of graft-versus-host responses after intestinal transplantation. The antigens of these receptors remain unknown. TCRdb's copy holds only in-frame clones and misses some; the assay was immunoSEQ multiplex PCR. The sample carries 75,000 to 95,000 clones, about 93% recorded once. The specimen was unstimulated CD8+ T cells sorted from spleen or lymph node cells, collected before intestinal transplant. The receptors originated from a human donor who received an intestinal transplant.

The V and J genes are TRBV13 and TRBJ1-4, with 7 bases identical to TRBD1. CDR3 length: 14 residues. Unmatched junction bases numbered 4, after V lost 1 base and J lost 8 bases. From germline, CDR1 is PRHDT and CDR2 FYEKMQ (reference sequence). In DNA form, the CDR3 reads TGTGCCAGCAGCTTAGTTGGAGGGGGCGAAAAACTGTTTTTT. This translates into CASSLVGGGEKLFF.

CDR3 coding DNA: TGTGCCAGCAGTTACCCCCGGACAGGGCACACTGAAGCTTTCTTT. Amino acids: CASSYPRTGHTEAFF. V gene TRBV6-5 combines with J gene TRBJ1-1, with 8 bases matching TRBD1. Germline loops: CDR1 MNHEY, CDR2 SVGAGI. Germline trimming cut 2 bases from V and 3 bases from J; bases unmatched to any gene: 5. The CDR3 extends over 15 amino acids.

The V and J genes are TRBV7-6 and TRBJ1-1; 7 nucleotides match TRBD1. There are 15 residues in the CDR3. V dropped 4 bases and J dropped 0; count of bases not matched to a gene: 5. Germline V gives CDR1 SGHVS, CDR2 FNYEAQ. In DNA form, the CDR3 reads TGTGCCAGCAGCTCACAACAGGGGATGAACACTGAAGCTTTCTTT. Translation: CASSSQQGMNTEAFF.

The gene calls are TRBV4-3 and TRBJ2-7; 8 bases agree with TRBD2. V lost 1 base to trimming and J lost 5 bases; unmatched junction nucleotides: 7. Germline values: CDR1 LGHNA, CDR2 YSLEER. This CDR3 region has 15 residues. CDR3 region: CASSQAQGSGNEQYF. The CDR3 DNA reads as TGCGCCAGCAGCCAAGCGCAGGGTAGCGGGAACGAGCAGTACTTC.

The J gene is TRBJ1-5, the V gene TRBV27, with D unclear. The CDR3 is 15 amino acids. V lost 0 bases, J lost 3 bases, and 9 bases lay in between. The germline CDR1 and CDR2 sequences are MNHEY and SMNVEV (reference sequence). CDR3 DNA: TGTGCCAGCAGTTTATCGAACACACACAATCAGCCCCAGCATTTT. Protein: CASSLSNTHNQPQHF.

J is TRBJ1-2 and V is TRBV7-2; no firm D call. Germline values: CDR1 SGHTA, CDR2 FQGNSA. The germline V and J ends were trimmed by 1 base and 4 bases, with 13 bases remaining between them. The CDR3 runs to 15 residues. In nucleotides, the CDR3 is TGTGCCAGCAGCTTAGTTGGTGGAGGCGCCTATGGCTACACCTTC. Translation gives CASSLVGGGAYGYTF.

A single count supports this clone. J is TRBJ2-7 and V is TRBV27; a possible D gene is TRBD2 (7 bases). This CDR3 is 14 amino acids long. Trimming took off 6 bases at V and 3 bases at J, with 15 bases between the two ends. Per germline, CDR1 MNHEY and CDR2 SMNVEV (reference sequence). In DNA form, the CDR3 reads TGTGCCAGCAGGTTAGGGGGGGGTGACTACGAGCAGTACTTC. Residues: CASRLGGGDYEQYF.

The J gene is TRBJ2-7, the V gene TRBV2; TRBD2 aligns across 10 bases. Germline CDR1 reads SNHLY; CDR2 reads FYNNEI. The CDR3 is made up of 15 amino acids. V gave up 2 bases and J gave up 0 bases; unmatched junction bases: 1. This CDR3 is CASSEIAGGSYEQYF. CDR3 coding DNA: TGTGCCAGCAGTGAAATAGCGGGGGGCTCCTACGAGCAGTACTTC. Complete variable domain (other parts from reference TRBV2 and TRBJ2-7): EPEVTQTPSHQVTQMGQEVILRCVPISNHLYFYWYRQILGQKVEFLVSFYNNEISEKSEIFDDQFSVERPDGSNFTLKIRSTKLEDSAMYFCASSEIAGGSYEQYFGPGTRLTVT.

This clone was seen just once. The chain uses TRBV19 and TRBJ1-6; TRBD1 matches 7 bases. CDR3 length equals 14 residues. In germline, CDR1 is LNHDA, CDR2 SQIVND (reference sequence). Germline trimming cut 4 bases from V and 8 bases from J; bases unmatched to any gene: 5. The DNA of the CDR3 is TGTGCCAGTAGTACCAGACAGGGAGATTCACCCCTCCACTTT. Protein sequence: CASSTRQGDSPLHF.

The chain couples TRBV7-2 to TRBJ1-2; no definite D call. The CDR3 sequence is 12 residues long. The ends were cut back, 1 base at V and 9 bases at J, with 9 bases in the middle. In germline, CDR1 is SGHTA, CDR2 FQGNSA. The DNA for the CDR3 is TGTGCCAGCAGCTTAGGATCGGGTAGCTACACCTTC. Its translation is CASSLGSGSYTF.

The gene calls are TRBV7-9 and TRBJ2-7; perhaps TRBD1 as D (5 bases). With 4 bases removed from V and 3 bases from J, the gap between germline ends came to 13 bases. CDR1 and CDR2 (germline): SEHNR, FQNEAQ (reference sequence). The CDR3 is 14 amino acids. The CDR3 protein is CASSSTTVNYEQYF. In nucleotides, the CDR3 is TGTGCCAGCAGCTCAACGACAGTTAACTACGAGCAGTACTTC.

CDR3 nucleotide sequence: TGTGCCAGCAGTGAATACAGTAACTCTGGGGCCAACGTCCTGACTTTC. Protein sequence: CASSEYSNSGANVLTF. V is TRBV25-1 and J is TRBJ2-6, with unresolved D. Trimming took off 0 bases at V and 0 bases at J, with 6 bases between the two ends. Germline V lookup: CDR1 MGHDK, CDR2 SYGVNS. This CDR3 region has 16 residues.

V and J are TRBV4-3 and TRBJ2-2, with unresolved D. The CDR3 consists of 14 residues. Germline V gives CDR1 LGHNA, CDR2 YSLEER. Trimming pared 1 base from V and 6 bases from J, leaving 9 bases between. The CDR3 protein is CASSQVYTSGELFF. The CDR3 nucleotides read TGCGCCAGCAGCCAAGTGTACACATCCGGGGAGCTGTTTTTT.

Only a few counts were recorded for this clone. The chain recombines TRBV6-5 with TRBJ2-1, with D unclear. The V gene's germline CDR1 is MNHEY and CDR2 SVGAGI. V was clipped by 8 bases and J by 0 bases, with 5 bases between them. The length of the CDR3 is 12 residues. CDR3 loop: CASESSYNEQFF. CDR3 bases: TGTGCCAGCGAGAGCTCCTACAATGAGCAGTTCTTC.

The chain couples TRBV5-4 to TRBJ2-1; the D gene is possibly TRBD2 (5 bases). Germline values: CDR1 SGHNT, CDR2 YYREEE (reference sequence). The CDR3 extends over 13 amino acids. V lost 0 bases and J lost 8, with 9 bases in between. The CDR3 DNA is TGTGCCAGCAGCTTGGCACTAGGGCATGAGCAGTTCTTC. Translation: CASSLALGHEQFF.

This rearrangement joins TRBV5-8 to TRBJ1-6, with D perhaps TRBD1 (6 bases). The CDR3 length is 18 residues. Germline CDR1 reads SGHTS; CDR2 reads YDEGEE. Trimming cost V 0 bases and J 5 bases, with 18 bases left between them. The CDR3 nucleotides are TGTGCCAGCAGCTTGGCAATCACTTACAGGGAAAATAATTCACCCCTCCACTTT. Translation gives CASSLAITYRENNSPLHF.

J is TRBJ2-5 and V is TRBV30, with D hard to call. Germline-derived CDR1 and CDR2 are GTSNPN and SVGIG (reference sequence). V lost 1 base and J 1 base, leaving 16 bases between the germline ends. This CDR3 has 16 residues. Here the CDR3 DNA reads TGTGCCTGGAGTGAGATCTCTAGAGGTTTCCAAGAGACCCAGTACTTC. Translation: CAWSEISRGFQETQYF.

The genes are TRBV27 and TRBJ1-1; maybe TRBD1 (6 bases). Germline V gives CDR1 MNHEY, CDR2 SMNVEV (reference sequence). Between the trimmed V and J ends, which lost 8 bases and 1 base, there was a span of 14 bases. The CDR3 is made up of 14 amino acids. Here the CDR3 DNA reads TGTGCCAGCGCTCCCGGACAGCCGAACACTGAAGCTTTCTTT. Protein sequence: CASAPGQPNTEAFF.

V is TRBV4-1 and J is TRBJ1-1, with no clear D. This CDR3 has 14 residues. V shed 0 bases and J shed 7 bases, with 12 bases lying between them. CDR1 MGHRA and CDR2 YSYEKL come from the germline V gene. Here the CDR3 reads CASSQEAGLDEAFF. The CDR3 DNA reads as TGCGCCAGCAGCCAAGAGGCGGGTTTGGATGAAGCTTTCTTT.

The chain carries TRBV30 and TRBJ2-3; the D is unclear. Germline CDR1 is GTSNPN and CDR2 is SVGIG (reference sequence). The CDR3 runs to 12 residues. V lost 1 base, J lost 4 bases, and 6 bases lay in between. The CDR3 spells CAWSGVADTQYF. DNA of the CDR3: TGTGCCTGGAGTGGAGTCGCAGATACGCAGTATTTT.

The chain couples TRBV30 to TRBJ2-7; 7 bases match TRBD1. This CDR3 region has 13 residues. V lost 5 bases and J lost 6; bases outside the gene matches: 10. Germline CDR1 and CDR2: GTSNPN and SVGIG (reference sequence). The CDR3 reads CAWSTGNRREQYF. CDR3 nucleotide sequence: TGTGCCTGGTCGACAGGGAACCGTCGCGAGCAGTACTTC.